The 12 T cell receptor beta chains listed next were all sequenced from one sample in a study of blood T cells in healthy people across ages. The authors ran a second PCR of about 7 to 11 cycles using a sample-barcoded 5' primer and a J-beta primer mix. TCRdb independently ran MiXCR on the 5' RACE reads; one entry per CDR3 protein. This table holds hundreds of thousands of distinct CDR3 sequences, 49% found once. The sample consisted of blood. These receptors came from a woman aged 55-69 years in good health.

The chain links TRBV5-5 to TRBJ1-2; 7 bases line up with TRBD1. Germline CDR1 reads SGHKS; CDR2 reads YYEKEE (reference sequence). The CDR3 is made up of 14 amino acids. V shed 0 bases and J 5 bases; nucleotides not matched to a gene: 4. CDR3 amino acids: CASSLVGTAYGYTF. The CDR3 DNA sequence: TGTGCCAGCAGCTTGGTGGGGACAGCTTATGGCTACACCTTC.

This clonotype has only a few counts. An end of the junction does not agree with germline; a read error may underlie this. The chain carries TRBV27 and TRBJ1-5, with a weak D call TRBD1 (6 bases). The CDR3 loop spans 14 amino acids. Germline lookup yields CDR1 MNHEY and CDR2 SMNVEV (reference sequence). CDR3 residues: CASSVSSGDQPQHF. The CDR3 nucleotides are TGTGCCAGCAGTGTATCCTCAGGGGATCAGCCCCAGCATTTT.

The CDR3 protein is CASSPLPDRRRTQYF. The CDR3 DNA reads TGTGCCAGCTCACCACTACCGGACCGCCGCAGGACCCAGTACTTC. J is TRBJ2-7 and V is TRBV18; D ambiguous. The last part of the DNA fits TRBJ2-5 better; the J call may be wrong. Germline CDR1 KGHSH, CDR2 LQKENI. The CDR3 extends over 15 amino acids.

The DNA of the CDR3 is TGTGCCAGCAGACCCTCAGGGTACACCGGGGAGCTGTTTTTT. Protein product: CASRPSGYTGELFF. The V call is TRBV6-5, the J call TRBJ2-2; D is perhaps TRBD1 (5 bases). The CDR3 sequence is 14 residues long. Trimming removed 6 bases at V and 3 bases at J, with 11 bases between. CDR1 and CDR2 (germline): MNHEY, SVGAGI.

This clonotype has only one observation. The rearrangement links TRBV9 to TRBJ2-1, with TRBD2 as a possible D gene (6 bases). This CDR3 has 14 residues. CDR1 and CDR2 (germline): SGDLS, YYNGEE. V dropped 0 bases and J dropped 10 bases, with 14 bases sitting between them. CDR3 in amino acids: CASSVGFIRGEQFF. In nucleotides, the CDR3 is TGTGCCAGCAGCGTAGGGTTCATCCGGGGGGAGCAGTTCTTC.

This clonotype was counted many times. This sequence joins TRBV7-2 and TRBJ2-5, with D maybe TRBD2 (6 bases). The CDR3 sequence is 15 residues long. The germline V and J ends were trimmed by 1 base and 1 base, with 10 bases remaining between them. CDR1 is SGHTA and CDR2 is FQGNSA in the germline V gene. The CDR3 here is CASSLVLARQETQYF. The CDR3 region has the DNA TGTGCCAGCAGCTTAGTCCTAGCGCGCCAAGAGACCCAGTACTTC.

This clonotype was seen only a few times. The CDR3 DNA reads TGTGCCAGCAGCGTAGAGTGGGGGAGGCAAGAGACCCAGTACTTC. Its translation is CASSVEWGRQETQYF. The chain uses TRBV9 and TRBJ2-5; D is possibly TRBD2 (6 bases). Between the trimmed V and J ends, which lost 0 bases and 2 bases, there was a span of 11 bases. The CDR3 is 15 residues long. Germline V gives CDR1 SGDLS, CDR2 YYNGEE.

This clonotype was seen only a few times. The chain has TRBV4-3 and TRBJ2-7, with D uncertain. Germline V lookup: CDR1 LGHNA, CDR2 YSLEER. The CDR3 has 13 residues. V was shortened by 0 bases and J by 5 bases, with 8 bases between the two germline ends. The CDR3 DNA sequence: TGCGCCAGCAGCCAAGACAGAGAGGACGAGCAGTACTTC. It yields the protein CASSQDREDEQYF.

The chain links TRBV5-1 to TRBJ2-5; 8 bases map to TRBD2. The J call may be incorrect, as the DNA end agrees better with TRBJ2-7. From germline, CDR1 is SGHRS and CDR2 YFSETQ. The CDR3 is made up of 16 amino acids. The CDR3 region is CASSLASREGTYEQYF. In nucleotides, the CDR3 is TGCGCCAGCAGCTTGGCCTCTCGGGAGGGAACCTACGAGCAGTACTTC.

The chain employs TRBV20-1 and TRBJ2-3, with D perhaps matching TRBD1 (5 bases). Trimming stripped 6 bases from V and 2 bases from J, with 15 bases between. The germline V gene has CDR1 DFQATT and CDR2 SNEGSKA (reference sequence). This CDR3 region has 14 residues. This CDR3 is CSASEGAVTDTQYF. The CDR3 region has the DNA TGCAGTGCCTCGGAAGGGGCTGTCACAGATACGCAGTATTTT.

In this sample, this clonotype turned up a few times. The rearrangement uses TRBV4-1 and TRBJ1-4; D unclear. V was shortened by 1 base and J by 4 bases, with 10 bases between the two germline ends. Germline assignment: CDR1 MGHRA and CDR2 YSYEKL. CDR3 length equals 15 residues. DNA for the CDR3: TGCGCCAGCAGCCAAGTGGCAGTGGATAATGAAAAACTGTTTTTT. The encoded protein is CASSQVAVDNEKLFF.

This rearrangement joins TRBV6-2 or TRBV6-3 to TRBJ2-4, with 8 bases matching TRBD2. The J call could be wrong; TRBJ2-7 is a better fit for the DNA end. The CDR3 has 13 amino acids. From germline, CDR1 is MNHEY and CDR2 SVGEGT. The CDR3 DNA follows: TGTGCCAGCGGTAGCGGGAACTCCTACGAGCAGTACTTC. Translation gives CASGSGNSYEQYF.